A single sample gave rise to the 21 T cell receptor beta chains below, sequenced in a study of T cell repertoires in cytomegalovirus infection. Their cognate antigens are unknown. One entry per CDR3 protein, called by TCRdb with MiXCR from the reads. The sample contains 800,000 to 950,000 distinct CDR3 sequences, approximately 32% of which appear only once. Sequenced material: cultured CD8+ T cells from PBMCs, taken from culture after CMV antigen stimulation. These receptors were collected from a human donor in good health (CMV status not recorded). Some clones in this sample may be carry-over from other donors' samples.

This clonotype was counted between two and nine times. The V gene is TRBV29-1, the J gene TRBJ2-1; 9 bases align to TRBD2. V shed 7 bases and J 2 bases; nucleotides not matched to a gene: 12. The CDR3 is 16 residues long. Germline CDR1 is SQVTM and CDR2 is ANQGSEA. Here the CDR3 DNA reads TGCAGCGCTTCCGGACTAGCGTCGGTCACCTACAATGAGCAGTTCTTC. This encodes CSASGLASVTYNEQFF.

This clonotype was recorded a few times. The genes are TRBV6-5 and TRBJ2-1; D not certain. The CDR3 runs 15 residues. V was clipped by 2 bases and J by 0 bases, with 8 bases between them. Germline CDR1 is MNHEY and CDR2 is SVGAGI. The chain's CDR3 is CASSYGRSSYNEQFF. The DNA of the CDR3 is TGTGCCAGCAGTTACGGCAGAAGCTCCTACAATGAGCAGTTCTTC.

This clonotype was seen only a few times. The chain carries TRBV9 and TRBJ1-4, with 9 bases matching TRBD1. There are 14 residues in the CDR3. Germline trimming cut 3 bases from V and 8 bases from J; bases unmatched to any gene: 5. Germline assignment: CDR1 SGDLS and CDR2 YYNGEE. The CDR3 sequence is CASSAGQGREKLFF. Here the CDR3 DNA reads TGTGCCAGCAGCGCGGGACAGGGCCGGGAAAAACTGTTTTTT. Together with reference TRBV9 and TRBJ1-4, the CDR3 gives the full variable domain: DSGVTQTPKHLITATGQRVTLRCSPRSGDLSVYWYQQSLDQGLQFLIQYYNGEERAKGNILERFSAQQFPDLHSELNLSSLELGDSALYFCASSAGQGREKLFFGSGTQLSVL.

V usage is TRBV6-1 and J usage is TRBJ2-5; D ambiguous. This CDR3 contains 12 residues. Germline loops: CDR1 MNHNS, CDR2 SASEGT. The V and J ends lost 6 bases and 5 bases respectively, with 10 bases between them. CDR3 nucleotide sequence: TGTGCCAGCAGGACTCTACGGGAGACCCAGTACTTC. Its translation is CASRTLRETQYF.

The gene calls are TRBV28 and TRBJ1-6; 9 bases line up with TRBD1. Germline V lookup: CDR1 MDHEN, CDR2 SYDVKM. The V and J ends lost 2 bases and 1 base, in that order; junction bases with no gene match: 12. The CDR3 length is 20 residues. The CDR3 region is CASSLAVLDRGQSYNSPLHF. In DNA form, the CDR3 reads TGTGCCAGCAGTTTAGCCGTTTTGGACAGGGGTCAATCCTATAATTCACCCCTCCACTTT.

The rearrangement uses TRBV7-8 and TRBJ1-5, with D hard to call. CDR3 length: 18 amino acids. Germline assignment: CDR1 SGHVS and CDR2 FQNEAQ. Trimming left V 5 bases short and J 2 bases short, with 22 bases between. The CDR3 loop is CASSPVGEPSGGNQPQHF. The CDR3 coding sequence is TGTGCCAGCAGCCCGGTCGGCGAACCCTCTGGTGGCAATCAGCCCCAGCATTTT.

CDR3 region: CASSKTGPFTYNEQFF. The CDR3 DNA is TGTGCCAGCAGCAAGACAGGGCCGTTTACCTACAATGAGCAGTTCTTC. This chain joins TRBV5-5 and TRBJ2-1; 7 bases agree with TRBD1. Trimming cost V 4 bases and J 2 bases; bases outside gene matches: 9. In germline, CDR1 is SGHKS, CDR2 YYEKEE (reference sequence). CDR3 size: 16 residues.

The sample holds a few counts of this clonotype. The genes are TRBV2 and TRBJ1-2; a weak D match, TRBD1 (6 bases). V dropped 6 bases and J dropped 4 bases, with 15 bases sitting between them. Per germline, CDR1 SNHLY and CDR2 FYNNEI. The CDR3 is made up of 14 amino acids. CDR3 amino acids: CASRGDRYPYGYTF. In DNA form, the CDR3 reads TGTGCCAGCAGGGGTGACAGGTACCCCTATGGCTACACCTTC.

This clonotype has only a few counts. The DNA of the CDR3 is TGTGCCAGCAGCCTTGTCGGTGTCAGCGAAGCTTTCTTT. Its protein product is CASSLVGVSEAFF. This chain links TRBV12-3 or TRBV12-4 with TRBJ1-1; D is undetermined. With 6 bases removed from V and 8 bases from J, the gap between germline ends came to 16 bases. CDR3 length equals 13 residues.

The chain employs TRBV7-9 and TRBJ2-7; D is possibly TRBD1 or TRBD2 (5 bases each). From germline, CDR1 is SEHNR and CDR2 FQNEAQ (reference sequence). The V and J ends lost 3 bases and 3 bases respectively, with 18 bases between them. There are 16 residues in the CDR3. The DNA for the CDR3 is TGTGCCAGCAGCTTGGCCGGGACCGTGGGGGACTACGAGCAGTACTTC. Encoded protein: CASSLAGTVGDYEQYF.

This clonotype was seen a few times. The chain carries TRBV7-6 and TRBJ2-5; D ambiguous. The ends were cut back, 5 bases at V and 4 bases at J, with 14 bases in the middle. There are 14 residues in the CDR3. CDR1 SGHVS and CDR2 FNYEAQ come from the germline V gene. CDR3 bases: TGTGCCAGCAGCCCAGGACGCGGTGGAGAGACCCAGTACTTC. Translating it yields CASSPGRGGETQYF.

This chain joins TRBV28 and TRBJ2-5; the match to TRBD1 covers 8 bases. The trim removed 1 base at V and 5 bases at J, leaving 6 bases unmatched. From germline, CDR1 is MDHEN and CDR2 SYDVKM. The CDR3 extends over 15 amino acids. CDR3 coding DNA: TGTGCCAGCAGTTTATTCGGCAGGGGGCGGGAGACCCAGTACTTC. This sequence encodes CASSLFGRGRETQYF.

This clonotype was seen ten or more times. In DNA, the CDR3 is TGTGCCAGCAGTCTCGGTCTAGCGGGGGACCTCACGACCGGGGAGCTGTTTTTT. It yields the protein CASSLGLAGDLTTGELFF. The V call is TRBV7-8, the J call TRBJ2-2; 10 bases are shared with TRBD2. V gave up 6 bases and J gave up 5 bases; unmatched junction bases: 15. The CDR3 has 18 residues. CDR1 is SGHVS and CDR2 is FQNEAQ in the germline V gene.

V and J are TRBV7-9 and TRBJ2-7; perhaps TRBD1 as D (6 bases). Germline V gene sequence: CDR1 SEHNR, CDR2 FQNEAQ (reference sequence). The CDR3 is 16 residues long. Trimming stripped 5 bases from V and 2 bases from J, with 19 bases between. In DNA, the CDR3 is TGTGCCAGCAGCCCCCCAGGACAGATGATAACCTACGAGCAGTACTTC. Amino acids: CASSPPGQMITYEQYF.

The chain couples TRBV3-1 to TRBJ2-5; D is possibly TRBD1 (6 bases). The CDR3 sequence is 14 residues long. CDR1 LGHDT and CDR2 YNNKEL come from the germline V gene (reference sequence). Trimming stripped 5 bases from V and 7 bases from J, with 17 bases between. The CDR3 nucleotides read TGTGCCAGCAGCTCCGGGACACGGTGGCCGACCCAGTACTTC. Amino acids: CASSSGTRWPTQYF.

The DNA of the CDR3 is TGCGCCAGCAGCCAAGAAACTAGCGGGGGGGCTAACACAGATACGCAGTATTTT. This translates into CASSQETSGGANTDTQYF. The chain employs TRBV4-3 and TRBJ2-3; TRBD2 matches 13 bases. This CDR3 is built from 18 residues. V lost 0 bases to trimming and J lost 2 bases; unmatched junction nucleotides: 5. CDR1 and CDR2 from the germline V gene are LGHNA and YSLEER.

The chain couples TRBV7-4 to TRBJ1-4; 8 nucleotides agree with TRBD1. V lost 5 bases, J lost 7 bases, and 15 bases stayed unmatched. Germline V lookup: CDR1 SGHVT, CDR2 SQSDAQ. CDR3 length: 17 amino acids. The CDR3 DNA follows: TGTGCCAGCAGCCCTACCCGACAGGGGCCGAGCTTTGAAAAACTGTTTTTT. Amino acid sequence: CASSPTRQGPSFEKLFF.

This clonotype was seen a handful of times. V and J are TRBV11-2 and TRBJ2-5; D gene ambiguous. Germline-derived CDR1 and CDR2 are SGHAT and FQNNGV. With 2 bases removed from V and 3 bases from J, the gap between germline ends came to 13 bases. The CDR3 is 15 residues long. CDR3 loop: CASSLSYRAEETQYF. DNA for the CDR3: TGTGCCAGCAGCTTATCTTATAGGGCGGAAGAGACCCAGTACTTC.

The J gene is TRBJ1-2, the V gene TRBV27; 9 nucleotides align to TRBD1. The CDR3 spans 14 residues. V lost 7 bases to trimming and J lost 7 bases; unmatched junction nucleotides: 10. Germline CDR1 and CDR2: MNHEY and SMNVEV (reference sequence). The CDR3 DNA follows: TGTGCCAGCACCCCTACGGACAGGGGAGGTGGCTACACCTTC. Translated: CASTPTDRGGGYTF.

This clonotype was counted between two and nine times. CDR3 bases: TGCGCCAGCAGCCCTCCGTGGGGTAATGAGCAGTTCTTC. This sequence encodes CASSPPWGNEQFF. This chain links TRBV4-1 with TRBJ2-1; D uncertain. Germline CDR1 reads MGHRA; CDR2 reads YSYEKL. The length of the CDR3 is 13 residues. The ends were cut back, 4 bases at V and 7 bases at J, with 11 bases in the middle.

V and J are TRBV20-1 and TRBJ2-2; 7 positions agree with TRBD1. The CDR3 is made up of 15 amino acids. V lost 1 base to trimming and J lost 3 bases; unmatched junction nucleotides: 5. From germline, CDR1 is DFQATT and CDR2 SNEGSKA (reference sequence). Here the CDR3 reads CSARVGGGDTGELFF. The CDR3 coding sequence is TGCAGTGCTAGAGTAGGGGGCGGTGACACCGGGGAGCTGTTTTTT.